This T cell receptor (beta chain) was sequenced during a study of identical twins. The CDR3 loop spans 15 amino acids. Germline lookup yields CDR1 SNHLY and CDR2 FYNNEI. Unmatched junction bases numbered 5, after V lost 6 bases and J lost 3 bases. Findings and limits, study-wide: Modelling approaches yielded underestimates of out-of-frame TCR alpha sharing between monozygotic twins.

Each CDR3 protein gets one entry after TCRdb re-called the 5' RACE reads with MiXCR. The sample shows fewer than 900,000 distinct CDR3 sequences, about 18% of them seen only once. Remarks on this clonotype: Its cognate antigen is unknown.

The sample was also reused in another study, on T cells expressing NK-cell markers.

This TCR was recovered from a woman aged 18-29 years in good health. The sequenced sample was PBMCs. The J gene is TRBJ2-2, the V gene TRBV2; 9 positions match TRBD1. CDR3 residues: CASRGDRDYTGELFF. CDR3 DNA: TGTGCCAGCAGAGGGGACAGGGACTACACCGGGGAGCTGTTTTTT.